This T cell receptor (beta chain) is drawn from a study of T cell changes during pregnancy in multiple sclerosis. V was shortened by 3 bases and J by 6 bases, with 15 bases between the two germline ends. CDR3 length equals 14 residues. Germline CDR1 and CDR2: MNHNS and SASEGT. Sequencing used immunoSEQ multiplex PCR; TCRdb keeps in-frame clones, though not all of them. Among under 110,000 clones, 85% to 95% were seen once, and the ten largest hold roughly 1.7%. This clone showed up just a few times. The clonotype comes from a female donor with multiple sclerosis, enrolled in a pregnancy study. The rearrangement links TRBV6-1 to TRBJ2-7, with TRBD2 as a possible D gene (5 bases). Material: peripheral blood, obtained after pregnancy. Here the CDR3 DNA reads TGTGCCAGCAGTGAGTCTGGGCGGACTCGCGAGCAGTACTTC. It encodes CASSESGRTREQYF.